This T cell receptor beta chain is drawn from a study of blood T cell repertoires in COVID-19. Trimming cost V 4 bases and J 3 bases, with 13 bases left between them. The germline V gene encodes CDR1 WNHNN and CDR2 SYGVQD (reference sequence). This CDR3 has 15 residues. Method: immunoSEQ multiplex PCR; TCRdb's copy keeps in-frame clones and lacks some. The sample includes hundreds of thousands of clones, approximately 90% seen only once; the top ten take less than 2.5%. The sample consisted of PBMCs or T cells enriched from blood (not recorded which). The rearrangement uses TRBV10-1 and TRBJ1-3; tentative D call: TRBD1 (5 bases). This receptor was identified in a woman between 18 and 30 years old who had recovered from COVID-19. The CDR3 nucleotides are TGCGCCAGCAGTGGCTTATGGGGCAGTGGAAACACCATATATTTT. Translation gives CASSGLWGSGNTIYF.